The rows below give T cell receptor beta chains drawn from one sample of a study of CD8+ T cells in alopecia areata. Profiled with immunoSEQ multiplex PCR; TCRdb holds only in-frame clones, not every one. The sample has 250,000 to 300,000 clones, about three fifths seen once; the top ten hold under 2%. Specimen: CD4+ T cells sorted from blood, collected at week 24, from a patient treated with tofacitinib. Receptors were obtained from a human donor with alopecia areata. The CDR3 runs from the conserved cysteine through the conserved F or W. Each record gives: clone size, J gene, V gene, D gene, CDR3 DNA, CDR3 protein. D genes are given only for firm matches. The size entry is marked missing in some rows and otherwise reads once, few, many or a size class.

clone_size: -
j_call: TRBJ1-2
v_call: TRBV29-1
d_call: -
cdr3_nt: TGCAGCGTCGGCGCGGCGGGCGGCTACACCTTC
cdr3_aa: CSVGAAGGYTF

clone_size: -
j_call: TRBJ1-2
v_call: TRBV27
d_call: -
cdr3_nt: TGTGCCAGCAGTCCGGCAGGGTTAGGTAACTATGGCTACACCTTC
cdr3_aa: CASSPAGLGNYGYTF

clone_size: -
j_call: TRBJ1-3
v_call: TRBV4-1
d_call: -
cdr3_nt: TGCGCCAGCAGCCAAGACCCTGGGCAGGGGGGAAACACCATATATTTT
cdr3_aa: CASSQDPGQGGNTIYF

clone_size: once
j_call: TRBJ2-6
v_call: TRBV5-6
d_call: -
cdr3_nt: TGTGCCAGCAGCTTGGTGGCGGGGGCCAACGTCCTGACTTTC
cdr3_aa: CASSLVAGANVLTF

clone_size: -
j_call: TRBJ2-1
v_call: TRBV18
d_call: -
cdr3_nt: TGTGCCAGCTCACCGGGGGTAGGCGATGAGCAGTTCTTC
cdr3_aa: CASSPGVGDEQFF

clone_size: few
j_call: TRBJ2-7
v_call: TRBV27
d_call: -
cdr3_nt: TGTGCCAGCAGCCCTGCCGGGGGGCCCGGCGAGCAGTACTTC
cdr3_aa: CASSPAGGPGEQYF

clone_size: few
j_call: TRBJ2-3
v_call: TRBV12-5
d_call: -
cdr3_nt: TGTGCTAGTGGTTTCAGAGTCACAGATACGCAGTATTTT
cdr3_aa: CASGFRVTDTQYF

clone_size: few
j_call: TRBJ2-1
v_call: TRBV18
d_call: -
cdr3_nt: TGTGCCAGCTCACCACGGGATGAGCAGTTCTTC
cdr3_aa: CASSPRDEQFF

clone_size: -
j_call: TRBJ1-2
v_call: TRBV7-9
d_call: -
cdr3_nt: TGTGCCAGCAGCTTCCGCCAGGAGGACGGCTACACCTTC
cdr3_aa: CASSFRQEDGYTF

clone_size: -
j_call: TRBJ1-1
v_call: TRBV5-1
d_call: TRBD1
cdr3_nt: TGCGCCAGCAGCCCTGGGACAGGGGGCGACACTGAAGCTTTCTTT
cdr3_aa: CASSPGTGGDTEAFF

clone_size: -
j_call: TRBJ1-5
v_call: TRBV6-6
d_call: TRBD1
cdr3_nt: TGTGCCAGCAGTTACAACGGACAGGGGGGTCAGCCCCAGCATTTT
cdr3_aa: CASSYNGQGGQPQHF

clone_size: once
j_call: TRBJ2-3
v_call: TRBV5-1
d_call: -
cdr3_nt: TGCGCCAGCAGCTCAACAGGGATAAGCACAGATACGCAGTATTTT
cdr3_aa: CASSSTGISTDTQYF

clone_size: -
j_call: TRBJ2-5
v_call: TRBV5-4
d_call: TRBD1
cdr3_nt: TGTGCCAGCAGGGAAGGGACAGGGGAATTGAAGACCCAGTACTTC
cdr3_aa: CASREGTGELKTQYF

clone_size: -
j_call: TRBJ1-2
v_call: TRBV7-2
d_call: -
cdr3_nt: TGTGCCAGCAGCTTAGCCGGGTGGACCCCGAAGGACTATGGCTACACCTTC
cdr3_aa: CASSLAGWTPKDYGYTF

clone_size: once
j_call: TRBJ2-7
v_call: TRBV15
d_call: -
cdr3_nt: TGTGCCACCAGCAGAGAGGGGGAGCAGTACTTC
cdr3_aa: CATSREGEQYF

clone_size: -
j_call: TRBJ1-1
v_call: TRBV29-1
d_call: -
cdr3_nt: TGCAGCGTTGTCGACAGAGCCAAGAACACTGAAGCTTTCTTT
cdr3_aa: CSVVDRAKNTEAFF

clone_size: -
j_call: TRBJ1-1
v_call: TRBV5-1
d_call: -
cdr3_nt: TGCGCCAGCAGCTTGAACTCCGTCGGCACTGAAGCTTTCTTT
cdr3_aa: CASSLNSVGTEAFF

clone_size: -
j_call: TRBJ2-5
v_call: TRBV5-6
d_call: -
cdr3_nt: TGTGCCAGCAGCCCGGGCGGGACGGTGGTGGAGACCCAGTACTTC
cdr3_aa: CASSPGGTVVETQYF

clone_size: few
j_call: TRBJ2-6
v_call: TRBV4-1
d_call: -
cdr3_nt: TGCGCCAGCAGCCGGATAGGAACCGGGGCCAACGTCCTGACTTTC
cdr3_aa: CASSRIGTGANVLTF

clone_size: once
j_call: TRBJ2-3
v_call: TRBV5-1
d_call: -
cdr3_nt: TGCGCCAGCAGCTTGGACCCCGGGGCAGATACGCAGTATTTT
cdr3_aa: CASSLDPGADTQYF

clone_size: -
j_call: TRBJ1-1
v_call: TRBV30
d_call: -
cdr3_nt: TGTGCCTGGAGAGCGGGGGGAGACACTGAAGCTTTCTTT
cdr3_aa: CAWRAGGDTEAFF

clone_size: -
j_call: TRBJ2-1
v_call: TRBV2
d_call: TRBD1
cdr3_nt: TGTGCCAGCATGGCGGACAGGATCTCCTACAATGAGCAGTTCTTC
cdr3_aa: CASMADRISYNEQFF

clone_size: few
j_call: TRBJ2-5
v_call: TRBV30
d_call: -
cdr3_nt: TGTGCCTCCTCCTTGGCCGAGACCCAGTACTTC
cdr3_aa: CASSLAETQYF

clone_size: -
j_call: TRBJ2-1
v_call: TRBV29-1
d_call: TRBD1
cdr3_nt: TGCAGCGGAGGACAGGCCTCTTACAATGAGCAGTTCTTC
cdr3_aa: CSGGQASYNEQFF

clone_size: once
j_call: TRBJ1-1
v_call: TRBV28
d_call: -
cdr3_nt: TGTGCCAGCAGTTTATATAGAGTCGAAGCTTTCTTT
cdr3_aa: CASSLYRVEAFF

clone_size: few
j_call: TRBJ2-4
v_call: TRBV29-1
d_call: -
cdr3_nt: TGCAGCGTTGAAGATCAGCCAGGGAACATTCAGTACTTC
cdr3_aa: CSVEDQPGNIQYF

clone_size: -
j_call: TRBJ1-6
v_call: TRBV5-1
d_call: -
cdr3_nt: TGCGCCAGCAAGCCCCCCGGCTCCTATAATTCACCCCTCCACTTT
cdr3_aa: CASKPPGSYNSPLHF

clone_size: -
j_call: TRBJ2-7
v_call: TRBV5-6
d_call: -
cdr3_nt: TGTGCCAGCAGCTCCGGGACAAATTTCTTCGAGCAGTACTTC
cdr3_aa: CASSSGTNFFEQYF

clone_size: -
j_call: TRBJ2-7
v_call: TRBV2
d_call: -
cdr3_nt: TGTGCCAGCAGTGAGTCCAACGAGCAGTACTTC
cdr3_aa: CASSESNEQYF

clone_size: -
j_call: TRBJ2-3
v_call: TRBV6-5
d_call: -
cdr3_nt: TGTGCCAGCAGTTTCACCGGGACACTGATATCAGATACGCAGTATTTT
cdr3_aa: CASSFTGTLISDTQYF

clone_size: -
j_call: TRBJ2-7
v_call: TRBV5-1
d_call: TRBD1
cdr3_nt: TGCGCCAGCAGCTTGGGACAGGGGCCCTACGAGCAGTACTTC
cdr3_aa: CASSLGQGPYEQYF

clone_size: -
j_call: TRBJ1-5
v_call: TRBV4-1
d_call: TRBD1
cdr3_nt: TGCGCCAGCAGCCAAGATGACAGGGGGAATCAGCCCCAGCATTTT
cdr3_aa: CASSQDDRGNQPQHF

clone_size: few
j_call: TRBJ2-1
v_call: TRBV6-5
d_call: TRBD1
cdr3_nt: TGTGCCAGCACTTACCGAGGGGGCGGATACAATGAGCAGTTCTTC
cdr3_aa: CASTYRGGGYNEQFF

clone_size: -
j_call: TRBJ2-5
v_call: TRBV28
d_call: TRBD1
cdr3_nt: TGTGCCAGCAGTTCGCCCGGGACAGGGAAAGAGACCCAGTACTTC
cdr3_aa: CASSSPGTGKETQYF

clone_size: few
j_call: TRBJ1-1
v_call: TRBV6-1
d_call: -
cdr3_nt: TGTGCCAGCAGTGAAGAGGGCTTGCGAGGAGCTTTCTTT
cdr3_aa: CASSEEGLRGAFF

clone_size: -
j_call: TRBJ2-7
v_call: TRBV6-5
d_call: TRBD1
cdr3_nt: TGTGCCAGCAGCCCTCTGGACACCTCAGGGGGCGAGCAGTACTTC
cdr3_aa: CASSPLDTSGGEQYF

clone_size: -
j_call: TRBJ2-2
v_call: TRBV7-2
d_call: TRBD2
cdr3_nt: TGTGCCAGCAGCCCCCGAGGTAGCGGGGGGCCGAACACCGGGGAGCTGTTTTTT
cdr3_aa: CASSPRGSGGPNTGELFF

clone_size: few
j_call: TRBJ1-5
v_call: TRBV7-2
d_call: TRBD1
cdr3_nt: TGTGCCAGCAGCCCCGGGACAGGGTATCAGCCCCAGCATTTT
cdr3_aa: CASSPGTGYQPQHF

clone_size: few
j_call: TRBJ2-7
v_call: TRBV10-3
d_call: -
cdr3_nt: TGTGCCATCAGTGAGTCGGAGGAGCAGTACTTC
cdr3_aa: CAISESEEQYF

clone_size: -
j_call: TRBJ1-5
v_call: TRBV29-1
d_call: TRBD1
cdr3_nt: TGCAGCGTAACTACAGGGACAGGGGATCAGCCCCAGCATTTT
cdr3_aa: CSVTTGTGDQPQHF

clone_size: few
j_call: TRBJ1-1
v_call: TRBV6-5
d_call: TRBD1
cdr3_nt: TGTGCCAGCAGTTACCAATACGACAGGGTGGGAACTGAAGCTTTCTTT
cdr3_aa: CASSYQYDRVGTEAFF

clone_size: -
j_call: TRBJ2-5
v_call: TRBV18
d_call: -
cdr3_nt: TGTGCCAGCTCACCAAGTTCACAAGAGACCCAGTACTTC
cdr3_aa: CASSPSSQETQYF

clone_size: -
j_call: TRBJ2-1
v_call: TRBV4-2
d_call: -
cdr3_nt: TGTGCCAGCAGCCCCGTCGACAGGTACAATGAGCAGTTCTTC
cdr3_aa: CASSPVDRYNEQFF

clone_size: -
j_call: TRBJ1-6
v_call: TRBV5-1
d_call: TRBD1
cdr3_nt: TGCGCCAGCAGCTTGGAAGGACAGGGTGTGTACTATTCACCCCTCCACTTT
cdr3_aa: CASSLEGQGVYYSPLHF

clone_size: -
j_call: TRBJ1-5
v_call: TRBV5-6
d_call: TRBD1
cdr3_nt: TGTGCCAGCAGCTTAAGGACAGGGACGGGGAATCAGCCCCAGCATTTT
cdr3_aa: CASSLRTGTGNQPQHF

clone_size: -
j_call: TRBJ2-7
v_call: TRBV6-1
d_call: -
cdr3_nt: TGTGCCAGCAGTGAAGCGCGGCAGCTCTTGCGGGACATTCGGTACGAGCAGTACTTC
cdr3_aa: CASSEARQLLRDIRYEQYF

clone_size: -
j_call: TRBJ2-2
v_call: TRBV5-4
d_call: TRBD1
cdr3_nt: TGTGCCAGCAGCCTAGCCGGGACAGGGGTGACCGGGGAGCTGTTTTTT
cdr3_aa: CASSLAGTGVTGELFF

clone_size: once
j_call: TRBJ2-7
v_call: TRBV29-1
d_call: -
cdr3_nt: TGCAGCGTTGTCACGGTTTCCACCTACGAGCAGTACTTC
cdr3_aa: CSVVTVSTYEQYF

clone_size: -
j_call: TRBJ2-5
v_call: TRBV5-6
d_call: -
cdr3_nt: TGTGCCAGCAGCTTGAAAGAGTCGAGGGCCAGGGGAGAAGAGACCCAGTACTTC
cdr3_aa: CASSLKESRARGEETQYF

clone_size: few
j_call: TRBJ1-5
v_call: TRBV5-4
d_call: -
cdr3_nt: TGTGCCAGCAGTATGGGTGCCGATCAGCCCCAGCATTTT
cdr3_aa: CASSMGADQPQHF

clone_size: -
j_call: TRBJ2-3
v_call: TRBV27
d_call: -
cdr3_nt: TGTGCCAGCAGCTTATCGCGCCCGGATACGCAGTATTTT
cdr3_aa: CASSLSRPDTQYF

clone_size: -
j_call: TRBJ1-1
v_call: TRBV29-1
d_call: -
cdr3_nt: TGCAGCGTTGACCCGACAAGGGCTATGAACACTGAAGCTTTCTTT
cdr3_aa: CSVDPTRAMNTEAFF

clone_size: -
j_call: TRBJ2-3
v_call: TRBV27
d_call: -
cdr3_nt: TGTGCCAGCAGTTTTGCGGGGCGCACAGATACGCAGTATTTT
cdr3_aa: CASSFAGRTDTQYF

clone_size: -
j_call: TRBJ1-1
v_call: TRBV30
d_call: -
cdr3_nt: TGTGCCTGGACCTTGGTATTGACTGAAGCTTTCTTT
cdr3_aa: CAWTLVLTEAFF

clone_size: -
j_call: TRBJ2-2
v_call: TRBV5-1
d_call: -
cdr3_nt: TGCGCCAGCAGCTTGGGACTGGCGAACACCGGGGAGCTGTTTTTT
cdr3_aa: CASSLGLANTGELFF

clone_size: -
j_call: TRBJ2-1
v_call: TRBV29-1
d_call: TRBD1
cdr3_nt: TGCAGCGTTTGGACCAGGGGGCAGGACAATGAGCAGTTCTTC
cdr3_aa: CSVWTRGQDNEQFF

clone_size: -
j_call: TRBJ2-2
v_call: TRBV25-1
d_call: TRBD1
cdr3_nt: TGTGCCAGCAGTGGACAGGGGGCGAACACCGGGGAGCTGTTTTTT
cdr3_aa: CASSGQGANTGELFF

clone_size: -
j_call: TRBJ1-1
v_call: TRBV25-1
d_call: -
cdr3_nt: TGTGCCAGCGTGTCGGCAGGGAACACTGAAGCTTTCTTT
cdr3_aa: CASVSAGNTEAFF

clone_size: few
j_call: TRBJ2-5
v_call: TRBV29-1
d_call: -
cdr3_nt: TGCAGCGTTGAAGGTGGGGGGTCCGAAGAGACCCAGTACTTC
cdr3_aa: CSVEGGGSEETQYF

clone_size: -
j_call: TRBJ2-7
v_call: TRBV7-8
d_call: -
cdr3_nt: TGTGCCAGCAGCCTCCAGTCGGGCGCGGGATACGAGCAGTACTTC
cdr3_aa: CASSLQSGAGYEQYF